One sample yielded the 12 T cell receptor beta chains listed below, sequenced in a study of technical replicates of blood from a handful of donors. Only in-frame clones appear in the TCRdb table, and some are missing; sequencing was by immunoSEQ multiplex PCR. The table has 98,000 or so clones, approximately 94% seen once. Sequencing used T cells isolated from PBMCs. These receptors were taken from a human donor in good health.

This sequence joins TRBV6-6 and TRBJ1-5, with 10 bases aligning to TRBD1. Trimming took 6 bases from V and 5 from J; bases not matched to a gene: 4. This CDR3 comprises 14 residues. Germline CDR1 and CDR2: MNHNY and SVGAGI (reference sequence). CDR3 DNA sequence: TGTGCCAGCAGGGGAGGGACAGGGGATCAGCCCCAGCATTTT. Amino acids: CASRGGTGDQPQHF.

The V gene is TRBV2, the J gene TRBJ2-7, with 8 bases aligning to TRBD1. The CDR3 extends over 16 amino acids. V lost 8 bases to trimming and J lost 2 bases; unmatched junction nucleotides: 14. CDR1 is SNHLY and CDR2 is FYNNEI in the germline V gene. The CDR3 nucleotides are TGTGCCAGCTACCCTACAGGGGACAGGCCTGCCTACGAGCAGTACTTC. Residues: CASYPTGDRPAYEQYF.

This chain links TRBV6-5 with TRBJ2-1, with TRBD2 as a possible D gene (6 bases). Germline V CDR1 and CDR2: MNHEY, SVGAGI. CDR3 length: 12 residues. Trimming stripped 9 bases from V and 5 bases from J, with 11 bases between. The CDR3 coding sequence is TGTGCCAGTGCAGGAGGGAACAATGAGCAGTTCTTC. Translating it yields CASAGGNNEQFF.

This chain connects TRBV5-1 to TRBJ2-7; 8 bases agree with TRBD1. The germline gives CDR1 SGHRS, CDR2 YFSETQ. This CDR3 has 14 amino acids. V lost 3 bases to trimming and J lost 2 bases; unmatched junction nucleotides: 4. Here the CDR3 reads CASSSRGPTYEQYF. The CDR3, as DNA: TGCGCCAGCAGCTCCAGGGGGCCAACCTACGAGCAGTACTTC. Filled out from reference TRBV5-1 and TRBJ2-7, the complete variable domain reads KAGVTQTPRYLIKTRGQQVTLSCSPISGHRSVSWYQQTPGQGLQFLFEYFSETQRNKGNFPGRFSGRQFSNSRSEMNVSTLELGDSALYLCASSSRGPTYEQYFGPGTRLTVT.

The V gene is TRBV10-1, the J gene TRBJ2-2; 8 nucleotides line up with TRBD1. With V trimmed by 7 bases and J by 4 bases, 8 bases remained unmatched. Germline V gene lookup returns CDR1 WNHNN and CDR2 SYGVQD (reference sequence). The CDR3 has 15 amino acids. The CDR3 sequence is CASTDRVPVTGELFF. In nucleotides, the CDR3 is TGCGCCAGCACGGACAGGGTGCCGGTCACCGGGGAGCTGTTTTTT.

The rearrangement links TRBV5-8 to TRBJ1-6, with 8 bases lining up with TRBD1. The CDR3 covers 15 residues. Trimming removed 6 bases from V and 9 bases from J; junction bases left unmatched: 11. Germline-derived CDR1 and CDR2 are SGHTS and YDEGEE. The CDR3 DNA reads as TGTGCCAGCACCTACAGGGGGACTCGAGGTTCACCCCTCCACTTT. It encodes CASTYRGTRGSPLHF. The full variable domain, with the rest looked up from reference TRBV5-8 and TRBJ1-6, is EAGVTQSPTHLIKTRGQQATLRCSPISGHTSVYWYQQALGLGLQFLLWYDEGEERNRGNFPPRFSGRQFPNYSSELNVNALELEDSALYLCASTYRGTRGSPLHFGNGTRLTVT.

This clone has a single count. The chain employs TRBV11-2 and TRBJ1-6, with D hard to call. V was clipped by 4 bases and J by 2 bases, with 6 bases between them. The germline CDR1 and CDR2 sequences are SGHAT and FQNNGV. The CDR3 extends over 14 amino acids. The CDR3 reads CASSSKTYNSPLHF. CDR3 nucleotides: TGTGCCAGCAGCTCCAAAACCTATAATTCACCCCTCCACTTT.

V and J are TRBV10-2 and TRBJ1-5; the D is unclear. The CDR3 has 13 residues. In germline, CDR1 is WSHSY, CDR2 SAAADI. The ends were cut back, 8 bases at V and 2 bases at J, with 10 bases in the middle. CDR3 residues: CASSETGNQPQHF. The CDR3 DNA reads TGCGCCAGCTCGGAGACTGGCAATCAGCCCCAGCATTTT.

The rearrangement joins TRBV5-1 to TRBJ1-3; TRBD1 matches at 9 bases. V dropped 6 bases and J dropped 0; count of bases not matched to a gene: 4. The CDR3 runs to 15 residues. Germline CDR1 and CDR2: SGHRS and YFSETQ. The CDR3 DNA is TGCGCCAGCAAGGGACAGGGATACTCTGGAAACACCATATATTTT. Encoded protein: CASKGQGYSGNTIYF.

This rearrangement joins TRBV12-2 to TRBJ2-3; the table names TRBD2, a call not compared with the DNA. TRBV12-2 is assigned pseudogene status. The CDR3 is 16 amino acids. The CDR3 protein is CASRLASWENTDTQYF. The CDR3 DNA follows: TGTGCAAGTCGCTTAGCGTCGTGGGAGAACACAGATACGCAGTATTTT.

The chain is built from TRBV4-1 and TRBJ2-7; TRBD1 agrees at 11 bases. Trimming at V came to 1 base and at J to 0 bases, leaving 2 bases not matched to a gene. Germline CDR1 and CDR2: MGHRA and YSYEKL. CDR3 length equals 16 residues. This CDR3 reads CASSQVGTGGSYEQYF. The CDR3 DNA reads TGCGCCAGCAGCCAAGTTGGGACAGGGGGCTCCTACGAGCAGTACTTC.

Only one count was recorded for this clone. The chain couples TRBV28 to TRBJ2-3; 14 bases fit TRBD2. The CDR3 sequence is 20 residues long. After removal of 1 base from V and 0 bases from J, the junction contained 9 bases not matched to a gene. The germline gives CDR1 MDHEN, CDR2 SYDVKM. CDR3 sequence (DNA): TGTGCCAGCAGTTTATACCCGGGACTAGCGGGAGCGGGTAGCACAGATACGCAGTATTTT. This sequence encodes CASSLYPGLAGAGSTDTQYF.